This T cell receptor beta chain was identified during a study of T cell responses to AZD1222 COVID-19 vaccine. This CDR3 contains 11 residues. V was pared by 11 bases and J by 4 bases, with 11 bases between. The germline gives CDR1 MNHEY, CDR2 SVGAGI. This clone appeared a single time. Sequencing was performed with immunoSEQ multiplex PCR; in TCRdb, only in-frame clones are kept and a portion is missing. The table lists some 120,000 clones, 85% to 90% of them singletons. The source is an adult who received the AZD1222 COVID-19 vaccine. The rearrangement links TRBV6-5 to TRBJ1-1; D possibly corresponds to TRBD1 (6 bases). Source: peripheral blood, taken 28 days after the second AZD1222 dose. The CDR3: CAATGRTEAFF. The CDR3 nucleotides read TGTGCCGCTACAGGGCGCACTGAAGCTTTCTTT.